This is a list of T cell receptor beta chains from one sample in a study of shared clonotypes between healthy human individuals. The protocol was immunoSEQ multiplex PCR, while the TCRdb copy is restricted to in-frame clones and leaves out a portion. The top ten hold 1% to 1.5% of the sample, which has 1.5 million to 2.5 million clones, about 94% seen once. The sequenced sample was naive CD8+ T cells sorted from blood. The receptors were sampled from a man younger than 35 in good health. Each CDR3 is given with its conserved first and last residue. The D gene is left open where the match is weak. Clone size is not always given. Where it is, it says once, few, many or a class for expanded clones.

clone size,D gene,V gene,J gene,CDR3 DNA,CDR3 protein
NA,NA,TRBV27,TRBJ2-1,TGTGCCAGCAGTTTATCGCTGGGCCACTCCTTGGTGCAGTTCTTC,CASSLSLGHSLVQFF
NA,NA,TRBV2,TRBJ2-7,TGTGCCAGCAGTGTTGAGGGGGGACTTGGGACCTACGAGCAGTACTTC,CASSVEGGLGTYEQYF
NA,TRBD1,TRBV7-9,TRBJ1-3,TGTGCCAGCAGCTTAGTGGGACAGGCTACTCACTCTGGAAACACCATATATTTT,CASSLVGQATHSGNTIYF
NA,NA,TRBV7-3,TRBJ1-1,TGTGCCAGCAGCTTAGCAGAGAACACTGAAGCTTTCTTT,CASSLAENTEAFF
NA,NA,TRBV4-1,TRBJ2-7,TGCGCCAGCAGCCAAGCGATGGATTTCTCCTACGAGCAGTACTTC,CASSQAMDFSYEQYF
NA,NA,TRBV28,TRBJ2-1,TGTGCCAGCACCCCCGCCGGGACGTCCTACAATGAGCAGTTCTTC,CASTPAGTSYNEQFF
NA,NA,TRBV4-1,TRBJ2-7,TGCGCCAGCAGCCATCGAGGGGCAGGGCTTTACGAGCAGTACTTC,CASSHRGAGLYEQYF
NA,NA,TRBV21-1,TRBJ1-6,TGTGCCAGCAGCAAGACAGGGGGCTCTTGGCCCTATAATTCACCCCTCCACTTT,CASSKTGGSWPYNSPLHF
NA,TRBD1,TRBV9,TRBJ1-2,TGTGCCAGCAGCGTTGGGACAGACTATGGCTACACCTTC,CASSVGTDYGYTF
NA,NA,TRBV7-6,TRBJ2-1,TGTGCCAGCAGCTTCAGGGCATACAATGAGCAGTTCTTC,CASSFRAYNEQFF
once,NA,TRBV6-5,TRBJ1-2,TGTGCCAGCAGTGACGACAGGATGGGTGGCTACACCTTC,CASSDDRMGGYTF
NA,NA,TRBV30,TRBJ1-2,TGTGCCTGGAGTGGCAGGGACGAGGTTATCTATGGCTACACCTTC,CAWSGRDEVIYGYTF
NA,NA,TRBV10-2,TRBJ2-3,TGCGCCAGCAGTGTTGTTAACCCCGAGGATACGCAGTATTTT,CASSVVNPEDTQYF
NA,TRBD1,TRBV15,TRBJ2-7,TGTGCCACCAGCGGATTCGGGACAGGGGCTTACGAGCAGTACTTC,CATSGFGTGAYEQYF
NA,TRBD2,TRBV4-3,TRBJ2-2,TGCGCCAGCAGCCAAGCCGGTCCGGGACTAGCGGGTTTCACCGGGGAGCTGTTTTTT,CASSQAGPGLAGFTGELFF
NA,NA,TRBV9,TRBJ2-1,TGTGCCAGCAGCGGGACTTCGAGCTCCTACAATGAGCAGTTCTTC,CASSGTSSSYNEQFF
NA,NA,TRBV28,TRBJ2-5,TGTGCCAGCAGCTCGAACTCACAAAGGGGAGAGACCCAGTACTTC,CASSSNSQRGETQYF
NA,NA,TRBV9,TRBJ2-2,TGTGCCAGCAGCGTAGTGGCGGGGGCGGACACCGGGGAGCTGTTTTTT,CASSVVAGADTGELFF
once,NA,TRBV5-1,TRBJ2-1,TGCGCCAGCAGCTTGGGTAGTTACAATGAGCAGTTCTTC,CASSLGSYNEQFF
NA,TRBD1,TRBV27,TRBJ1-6,TGTGCCAGCAGTTCCCAAACAGGGGGCGCTTCACCCCTCCACTTT,CASSSQTGGASPLHF
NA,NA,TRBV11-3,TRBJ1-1,TGTGCCAGCAGCTCTGGCGCAGGGGAAATGAACACTGAAGCTTTCTTT,CASSSGAGEMNTEAFF
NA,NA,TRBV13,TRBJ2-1,TGTGCCAGCAGCCACGTTGAGGGGGGGATAGACAATGAGCAGTTCTTC,CASSHVEGGIDNEQFF
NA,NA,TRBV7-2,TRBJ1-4,TGTGCCAGCAGCCCAGGGATAACTAATGAAAAACTGTTTTTT,CASSPGITNEKLFF